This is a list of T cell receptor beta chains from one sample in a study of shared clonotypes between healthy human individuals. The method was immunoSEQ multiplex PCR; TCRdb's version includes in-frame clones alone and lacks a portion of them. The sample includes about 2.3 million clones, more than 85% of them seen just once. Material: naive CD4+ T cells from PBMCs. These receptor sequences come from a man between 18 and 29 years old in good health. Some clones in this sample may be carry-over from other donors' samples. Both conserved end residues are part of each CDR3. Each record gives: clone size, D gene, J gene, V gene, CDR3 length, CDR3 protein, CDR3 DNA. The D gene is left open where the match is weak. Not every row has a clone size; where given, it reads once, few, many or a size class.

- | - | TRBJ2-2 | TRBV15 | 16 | CATSRDLDAYTGELFF | TGTGCCACCAGCAGAGATCTGGACGCTTACACCGGGGAGCTGTTTTTT
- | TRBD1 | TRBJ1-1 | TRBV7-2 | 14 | CASSPGQASGEAFF | TGTGCCAGCAGCCCCGGACAGGCCTCTGGGGAAGCTTTCTTT
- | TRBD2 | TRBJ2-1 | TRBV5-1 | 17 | CASSLSSGTSGSNEQFF | TGCGCCAGCAGCTTGTCCTCTGGGACTAGCGGGAGTAATGAGCAGTTCTTC
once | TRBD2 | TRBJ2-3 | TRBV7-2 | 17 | CASSRRTSGVLTDTQYF | TGTGCCAGCAGCCGCAGGACTAGCGGGGTCCTCACAGATACGCAGTATTTT
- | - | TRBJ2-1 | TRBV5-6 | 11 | CASSSGHEQFF | TGTGCCAGCAGCTCCGGCCATGAGCAGTTCTTC
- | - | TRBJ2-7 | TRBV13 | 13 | CASSLRRSYEQYF | TGTGCCAGCAGCTTACGTCGGTCCTACGAGCAGTACTTC
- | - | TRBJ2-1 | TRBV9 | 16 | CASSAAEGPAYNEQFF | TGTGCCAGCAGCGCCGCCGAGGGCCCCGCCTACAATGAGCAGTTCTTC
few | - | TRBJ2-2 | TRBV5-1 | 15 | CASSLGGANTGELFF | TGCGCCAGCAGCTTGGGAGGGGCGAACACCGGGGAGCTGTTTTTT
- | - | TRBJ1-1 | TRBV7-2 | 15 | CASSLAPSGNTEAFF | TGTGCCAGCAGCTTAGCGCCCTCGGGGAACACTGAAGCTTTCTTT
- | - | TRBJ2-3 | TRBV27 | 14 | CASSFESSRDTQYF | TGTGCCAGCAGTTTTGAGTCCAGTCGGGATACGCAGTATTTT
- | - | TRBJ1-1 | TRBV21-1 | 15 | CASRQEYKMNTEAFF | TGTGCCAGCAGACAGGAGTACAAAATGAACACTGAAGCTTTCTTT
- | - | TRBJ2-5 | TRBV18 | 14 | CASAPPYSQETQYF | TGTGCCAGCGCACCACCGTATTCCCAAGAGACCCAGTACTTC
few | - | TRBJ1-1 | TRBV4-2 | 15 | CASSRQLTMNTEAFF | TGTGCCAGCAGCCGACAGCTAACTATGAACACTGAAGCTTTCTTT
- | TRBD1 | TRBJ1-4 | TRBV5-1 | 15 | CASSAAGQGFEKLFF | TGCGCCAGCAGCGCAGCGGGACAGGGGTTTGAAAAACTGTTTTTT
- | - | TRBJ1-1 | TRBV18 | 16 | CASSPLEHGRNTEAFF | TGTGCCAGCTCACCCCTGGAGCACGGGAGGAACACTGAAGCTTTCTTT
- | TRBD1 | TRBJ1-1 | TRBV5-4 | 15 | CASSGRDRGFTEAFF | TGTGCCAGCAGCGGCCGGGACAGGGGTTTCACTGAAGCTTTCTTT
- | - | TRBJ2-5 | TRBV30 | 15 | CAWSVFGRAQETQYF | TGTGCCTGGAGTGTTTTTGGCAGGGCCCAAGAGACCCAGTACTTC
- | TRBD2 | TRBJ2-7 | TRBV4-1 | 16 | CASSQTTSGNSYEQYF | TGCGCCAGCAGCCAGACAACTAGCGGGAACTCCTACGAGCAGTACTTC
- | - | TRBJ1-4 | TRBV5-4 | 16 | CASSLNSGSGGEKLFF | TGTGCCAGCAGCCTCAATTCGGGATCGGGTGGTGAAAAACTGTTTTTT
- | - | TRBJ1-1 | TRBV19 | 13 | CASRTGWNTEAFF | TGTGCCAGTAGAACAGGGTGGAACACTGAAGCTTTCTTT
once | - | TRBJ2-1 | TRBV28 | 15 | CASSEGQLSYNEQFF | TGTGCCAGCTCGGAGGGCCAACTCTCCTACAATGAGCAGTTCTTC
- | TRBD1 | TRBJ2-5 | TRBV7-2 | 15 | CASSTRDRVQETQYF | TGTGCCAGCAGCACCCGGGACAGGGTGCAAGAGACCCAGTACTTC
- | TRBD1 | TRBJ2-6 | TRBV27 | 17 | CASHRDRAPSGANVLTF | TGTGCCAGCCACCGGGACAGGGCCCCCTCTGGGGCCAACGTCCTGACTTTC
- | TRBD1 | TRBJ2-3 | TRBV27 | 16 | CASSLWPGQGTDTQYF | TGTGCCAGCAGTTTATGGCCGGGACAGGGGACAGATACGCAGTATTTT
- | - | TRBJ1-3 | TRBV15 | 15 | CATSREVVSGNTIYF | TGTGCCACCAGCAGAGAGGTAGTCTCTGGAAACACCATATATTTT
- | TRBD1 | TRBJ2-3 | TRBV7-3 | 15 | CASSSPGQRTDTQYF | TGTGCCAGCAGCTCCCCGGGACAGCGGACAGATACGCAGTATTTT
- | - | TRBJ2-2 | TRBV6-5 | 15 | CASSYGELLTGELFF | TGTGCCAGCAGTTATGGAGAACTGCTCACCGGGGAGCTGTTTTTT
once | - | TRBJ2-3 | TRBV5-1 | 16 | CASSLVDMPGTDTQYF | TGCGCCAGCAGCTTGGTAGACATGCCTGGCACAGATACGCAGTATTTT
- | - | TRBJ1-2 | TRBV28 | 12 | CASRLAVMGYTF | TGTGCCAGCCGCCTTGCGGTTATGGGCTACACCTTC
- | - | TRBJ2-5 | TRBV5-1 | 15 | CASTPTAERGETQYF | TGCGCCAGCACCCCAACGGCGGAGAGGGGAGAGACCCAGTACTTC
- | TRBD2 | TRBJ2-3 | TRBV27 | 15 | CASTLAAGSTDTQYF | TGTGCCAGCACTTTAGCAGCGGGAAGCACAGATACGCAGTATTTT
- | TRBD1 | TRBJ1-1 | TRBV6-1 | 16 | CASSEHGQGDKSEAFF | TGTGCCAGCAGTGAACACGGACAGGGGGATAAATCTGAAGCTTTCTTT